A single sample is the source of the 2 T cell receptor beta chains below, sequenced in a study of human T cells and chemical hapten exposure. Via MiXCR, TCRdb re-called the RACE reads, giving one row per CDR3 protein. Among approximately 350,000 distinct CDR3 sequences listed, roughly 6% were seen once. Time point of the sample: patch test 2, 6 weeks after DPC sensitization. As for treatment: therapeutic diphenylcyclopropenone sensitization with weekly scalp DPC. The sample was whole blood, taken in connection with sensitization to the hapten diphenylcyclopropenone (DPC). The receptors derive from a woman aged 18-30 years with alopecia areata. Some clones in this sample may be carry-over from other donors' samples.

This clonotype has a count of ten or more. The chain has TRBV4-3 and TRBJ1-1; perhaps TRBD1 as D (5 bases). Per germline, CDR1 LGHNA and CDR2 YSLEER. Between the trimmed V and J ends, which lost 4 bases and 1 base, there was a span of 13 bases. There are 15 residues in the CDR3. This chain's CDR3 is CASSPQEPPNTEAFF. The CDR3 bases are TGCGCCAGCAGCCCACAGGAGCCCCCGAACACTGAAGCTTTCTTT.

The table lists this clonotype with many counts. V usage is TRBV20-1 and J usage is TRBJ2-2; no clear D. Germline values: CDR1 DFQATT, CDR2 SNEGSKA (reference sequence). The CDR3 has 14 amino acids. Trimming cost V 5 bases and J 1 base, with 11 bases left between them. CDR3 region: CSADGPENTGELFF. The CDR3 coding sequence is TGCAGTGCTGACGGCCCTGAGAACACCGGGGAGCTGTTTTTT.